Below, one TCR beta chain is given with its context. Its antigen remains unidentified. During the collection period, no donor immune events like infections were recorded. This CDR3 has 15 residues. Germline V lookup: CDR1 SGHVS, CDR2 FQNEAQ. Between the trimmed V and J ends, which lost 5 bases and 1 base, there was a span of 12 bases. TCRdb's copy holds only in-frame clones and misses some; the assay was immunoSEQ multiplex PCR. The data hold 100,000 to 150,000 clones, with roughly 90% observed a single time. This entry is derived from a study of identifying expanded T cells in peripheral blood. Broader study findings: Clone count variance between roughly 2-week samples rose with total template count. Technical replicates showed roughly 1.2 changed clones; around two weeks about 16.4; four weeks 19.

The rearrangement joins TRBV7-8 to TRBJ1-5; D is uncertain. The specimen was blood. The TCR was taken from a person aged 18 to 75 in good health. The CDR3 sequence: CASSRMIGSNQPQHF. The DNA of the CDR3 is TGTGCCAGCAGCCGAATGATTGGGAGCAATCAGCCCCAGCATTTT.